This entry features one T cell receptor (beta chain) sequence. The data were taken from a study of CD8 T cells in Susac syndrome. The CDR3 sequence is 12 residues long. Trimming removed 6 bases from V and 5 bases from J, with 13 bases in between. The germline CDR1 and CDR2 sequences are DFQATT and SNEGSKA (reference sequence). With random hexamers, reverse transcription was performed on roughly 0.45 to 1 ug of RNA. It was immunoSEQ multiplex PCR that amplified TCR beta CDR3 across 54 Vbeta and 13 Jbeta. Using its own MiXCR run on the immunoSEQ multiplex PCR reads, TCRdb lists one record per CDR3 protein. This table has some 200,000 distinct CDR3 sequences, 90% to 95% appearing once. High-throughput TCR beta sequencing covered peripheral CD8+ and CD4+ T cells. Negative isolation yielded the CD8+ and CD4+ T cells, while FACS enriched the TEMRA cells.

The rearrangement links TRBV20-1 to TRBJ2-5; weak D call: TRBD2 (6 bases). The source material was CD4+ T cells from PBMCs. The sequence came from a human donor with multiple sclerosis. CDR3 in DNA: TGCAGTGCCCTGACTAGTTTTGAGACCCAGTACTTC. This translates into CSALTSFETQYF.